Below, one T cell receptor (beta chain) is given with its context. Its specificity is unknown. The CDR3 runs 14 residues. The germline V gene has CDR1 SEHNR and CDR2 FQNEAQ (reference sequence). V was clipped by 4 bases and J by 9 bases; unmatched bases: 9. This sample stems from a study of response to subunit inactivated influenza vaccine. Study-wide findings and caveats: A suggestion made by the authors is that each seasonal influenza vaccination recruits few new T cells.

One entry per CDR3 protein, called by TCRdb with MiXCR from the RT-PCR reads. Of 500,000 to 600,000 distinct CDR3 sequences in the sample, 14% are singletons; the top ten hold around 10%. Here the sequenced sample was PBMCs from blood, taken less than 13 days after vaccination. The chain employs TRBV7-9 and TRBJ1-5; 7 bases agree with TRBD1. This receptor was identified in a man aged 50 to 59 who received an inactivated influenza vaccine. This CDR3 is CASSSDAGGMPQHF. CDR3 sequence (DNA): TGTGCCAGCAGCTCGGATGCAGGGGGGATGCCCCAGCATTTT.